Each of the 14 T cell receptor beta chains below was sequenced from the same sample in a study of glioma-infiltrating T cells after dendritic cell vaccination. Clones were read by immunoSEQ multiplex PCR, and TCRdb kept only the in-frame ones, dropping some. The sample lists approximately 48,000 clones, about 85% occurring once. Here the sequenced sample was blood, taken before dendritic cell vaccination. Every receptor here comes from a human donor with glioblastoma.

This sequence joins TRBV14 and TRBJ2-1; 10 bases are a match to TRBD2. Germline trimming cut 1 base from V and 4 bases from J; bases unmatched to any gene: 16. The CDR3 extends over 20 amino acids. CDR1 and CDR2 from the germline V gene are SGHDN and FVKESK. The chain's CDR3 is CASSQVHKAQAGGLYNEQFF. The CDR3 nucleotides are TGTGCCAGCAGCCAAGTCCATAAGGCCCAAGCGGGGGGGCTATACAATGAGCAGTTCTTC.

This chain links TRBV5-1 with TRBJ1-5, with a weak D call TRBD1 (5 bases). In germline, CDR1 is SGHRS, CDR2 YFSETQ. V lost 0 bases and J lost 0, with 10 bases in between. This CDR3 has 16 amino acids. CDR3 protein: CASSLDGDYSNQPQHF. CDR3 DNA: TGCGCCAGCAGCTTGGACGGGGACTATAGCAATCAGCCCCAGCATTTT.

CDR3 DNA sequence: TGTGCCAGCAGCGGGGGGGGCACTGAAGCTTTCTTT. Amino acid sequence: CASSGGGTEAFF. The chain is built from TRBV7-9 and TRBJ1-1, with D perhaps matching TRBD1 (5 bases). Trimming pared 5 bases from V and 4 bases from J, leaving 8 bases between. CDR3 size: 12 residues. Germline lookup yields CDR1 SEHNR and CDR2 FQNEAQ (reference sequence).

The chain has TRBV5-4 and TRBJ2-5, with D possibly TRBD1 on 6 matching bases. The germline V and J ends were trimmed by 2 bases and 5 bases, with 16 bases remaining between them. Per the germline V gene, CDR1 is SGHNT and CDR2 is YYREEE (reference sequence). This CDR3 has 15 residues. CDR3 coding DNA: TGTGCCAGCAGCTTCAAACGGGACATTCGGGAGACCCAGTACTTC. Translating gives CASSFKRDIRETQYF.

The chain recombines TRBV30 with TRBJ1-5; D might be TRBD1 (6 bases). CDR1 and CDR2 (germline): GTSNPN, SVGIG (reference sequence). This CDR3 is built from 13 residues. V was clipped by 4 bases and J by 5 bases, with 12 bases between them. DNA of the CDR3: TGTGCCTGGACTACAGGGTTGGATCAGCCCCAGCATTTT. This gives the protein CAWTTGLDQPQHF.

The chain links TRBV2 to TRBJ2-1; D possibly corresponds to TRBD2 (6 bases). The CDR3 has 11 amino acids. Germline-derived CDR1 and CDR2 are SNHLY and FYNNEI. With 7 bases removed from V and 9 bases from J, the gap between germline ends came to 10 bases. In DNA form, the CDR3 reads TGTGCCAGCACGGGACTCACTGAGCAGTTCTTC. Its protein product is CASTGLTEQFF. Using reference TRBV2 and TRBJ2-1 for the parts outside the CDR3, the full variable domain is EPEVTQTPSHQVTQMGQEVILRCVPISNHLYFYWYRQILGQKVEFLVSFYNNEISEKSEIFDDQFSVERPDGSNFTLKIRSTKLEDSAMYFCASTGLTEQFFGPGTRLTVL.

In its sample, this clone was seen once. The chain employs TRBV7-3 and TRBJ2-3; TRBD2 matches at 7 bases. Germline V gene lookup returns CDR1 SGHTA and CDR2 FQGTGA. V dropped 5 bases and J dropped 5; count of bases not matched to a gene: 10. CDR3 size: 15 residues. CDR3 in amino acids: CASSPGFGRRDTQYF. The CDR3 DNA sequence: TGTGCCAGCAGCCCCGGTTTCGGGAGGCGAGATACGCAGTATTTT.

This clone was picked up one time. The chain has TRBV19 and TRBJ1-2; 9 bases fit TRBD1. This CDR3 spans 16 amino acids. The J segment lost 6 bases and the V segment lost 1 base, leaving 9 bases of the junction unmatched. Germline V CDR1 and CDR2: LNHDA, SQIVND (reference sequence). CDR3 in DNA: TGTGCCAGTAGTATAGGGGACAGGGCCGTGTTGGATGGCTACACCTTC. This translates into CASSIGDRAVLDGYTF.

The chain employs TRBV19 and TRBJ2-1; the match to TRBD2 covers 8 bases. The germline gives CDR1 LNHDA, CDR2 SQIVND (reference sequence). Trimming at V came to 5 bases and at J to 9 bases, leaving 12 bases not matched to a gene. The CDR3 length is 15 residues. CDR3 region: CASSSRGTSITEQFF. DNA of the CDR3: TGTGCCAGTAGTTCTCGTGGGACTAGTATCACTGAGCAGTTCTTC.

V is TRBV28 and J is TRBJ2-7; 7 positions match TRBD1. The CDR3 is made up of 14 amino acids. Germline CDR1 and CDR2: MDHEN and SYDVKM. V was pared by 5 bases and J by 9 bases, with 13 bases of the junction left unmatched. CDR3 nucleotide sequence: TGTGCCAGCAGTCTCCCTCGGACAGGCGGAAGGCAGTACTTC. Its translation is CASSLPRTGGRQYF.

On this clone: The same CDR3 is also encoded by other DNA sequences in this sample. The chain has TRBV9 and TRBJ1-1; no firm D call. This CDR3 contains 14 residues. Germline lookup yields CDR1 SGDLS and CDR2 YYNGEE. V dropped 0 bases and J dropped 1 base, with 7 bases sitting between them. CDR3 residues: CASSVAQKNTEAFF. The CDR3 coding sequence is TGTGCCAGCAGCGTAGCACAGAAGAACACTGAAGCTTTCTTT.

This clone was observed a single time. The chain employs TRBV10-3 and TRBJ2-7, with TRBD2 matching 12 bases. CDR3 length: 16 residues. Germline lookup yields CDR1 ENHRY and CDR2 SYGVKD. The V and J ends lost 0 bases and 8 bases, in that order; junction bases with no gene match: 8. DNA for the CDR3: TGTGCCATCAGTGAGTCGATCGCTAGCGGGAGGGCCCAGCAGTACTTC. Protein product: CAISESIASGRAQQYF.

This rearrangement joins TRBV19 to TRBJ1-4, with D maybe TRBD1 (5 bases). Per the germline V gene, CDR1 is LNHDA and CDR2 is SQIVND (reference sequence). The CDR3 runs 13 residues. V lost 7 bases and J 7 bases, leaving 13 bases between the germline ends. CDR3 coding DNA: TGTGCCAGTAAAAGACAGATTTTTGAAAAACTGTTTTTT. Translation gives CASKRQIFEKLFF.

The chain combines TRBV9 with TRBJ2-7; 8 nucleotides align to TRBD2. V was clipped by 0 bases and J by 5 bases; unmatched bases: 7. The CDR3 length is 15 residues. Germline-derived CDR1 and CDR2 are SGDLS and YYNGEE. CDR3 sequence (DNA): TGTGCCAGCAGCGTAGCTACGGGGGGGACCCACGAGCAGTACTTC. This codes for CASSVATGGTHEQYF.